This TCR beta chain is drawn from a study of blood T cell repertoires in COVID-19. Whole-study context: COVID-19 samples from acute and convalescent phases originated in the United States, Italy and Spain. In each case, the material was cDNA or gDNA derived from T cells, B-cell-depleted T cells, or PBMCs.

Trimming cost V 0 bases and J 7 bases; bases outside gene matches: 5. This CDR3 has 15 residues. Germline values: CDR1 KGHSH, CDR2 LQKENI. Assay: immunoSEQ multiplex PCR; the TCRdb copy retains only in-frame clones and omits some. The sample contains some 270,000 clones, around 82% of which appear only once. Sequenced: peripheral blood. The TCR comes from a person aged 70 to 80 with COVID-19, enrolled during active disease. This chain uses TRBV18 with TRBJ2-1; the match to TRBD1 covers 8 bases. The CDR3 loop reads CASSPPRDRINEQFF. The CDR3 DNA reads as TGTGCCAGCTCACCACCCCGGGACAGGATAAATGAGCAGTTCTTC.